What follows is one T cell receptor (beta chain) and its context. The CDR3 contains 16 residues. Germline CDR1 reads LNHDA; CDR2 reads SQIVND (reference sequence). Trimming cost V 4 bases and J 0 bases, with 13 bases left between them. This entry is derived from a study of blood T cell repertoires in COVID-19. At the level of the study: The origin of the acute and convalescent COVID-19 samples was the United States, Italy and Spain.

The protocol was immunoSEQ multiplex PCR, while the TCRdb copy is restricted to in-frame clones and leaves out a portion. This table holds hundreds of thousands of clones, roughly 84% found once. This sequence originates from a woman between 50 and 59 years old with acute or convalescent COVID-19. The chain has TRBV19 and TRBJ2-4; unclear D gene. Specimen: peripheral blood. The CDR3 DNA reads as TGTGCCAGTAGTACCGTCCCCTCTTTAGCCAAAAACATTCAGTACTTC. Protein: CASSTVPSLAKNIQYF.